A single T cell receptor (beta chain) is shown here with its context. The source of the sample is a study of CD8 T cells in Susac syndrome. Deletions cut 1 base from V and 2 bases from J, with 9 bases between. Germline CDR1 and CDR2: LGHDT and YNNKEL (reference sequence). The CDR3 spans 14 residues. Sequencing of TCR beta covered CD8+ and CD4+ T cells obtained from blood. The multiple sclerosis controls were treatment-naive patients with relapsing-remitting disease that was stable or active. Purification of the CD8+ and CD4+ T cells relied on negative isolation, and TEMRA cells underwent FACS enrichment. After extraction with the RNeasy kit, roughly 0.5 to 1 ug of the RNA was reverse transcribed using random hexamers. TCRdb analysed the immunoSEQ multiplex PCR reads with MiXCR anew, one entry per CDR3 protein. The sample lists roughly 200,000 distinct CDR3 sequences, approximately 94% occurring once.

The sample was CD4+ T cells from PBMCs. The TCR comes from a human donor with multiple sclerosis. The genes are TRBV3-1 and TRBJ2-7; D is perhaps TRBD1 (6 bases). Here the CDR3 DNA reads TGTGCCAGCAGCCAAGGGACAGATCCCTACGAGCAGTACTTC. Protein sequence: CASSQGTDPYEQYF.